These 25 T cell receptor beta chains came from one sample sequenced in a study of long-term antiretroviral therapy in people with HIV. Version v3.0 of the immunoSEQ assay was performed at survey level. Generated by immunoSEQ multiplex PCR, the TCRdb table keeps only in-frame clones and is missing some. The sample carries around 22,000 clones, around 95% recorded once. The sequenced sample was unsorted PBMCs, obtained almost 5 years after starting antiretroviral therapy. These receptor sequences come from a woman aged 50 to 60 with HIV.

The V call is TRBV13, the J call TRBJ2-7, with D possibly being TRBD1 (5 bases). Germline lookup yields CDR1 PRHDT and CDR2 FYEKMQ (reference sequence). This CDR3 comprises 15 residues. Trimming removed 0 bases at V and 5 bases at J, with 14 bases between. For the CDR3, the DNA is TGTGCCAGCAGCTTAGGCCAGGGCAGGGCCAACGAGCAGTACTTC. It specifies CASSLGQGRANEQYF.

J is TRBJ1-4 and V is TRBV27; D is uncertain. V was cut by 2 bases and J by 8 bases, with 9 bases left in between. The germline CDR1 and CDR2 sequences are MNHEY and SMNVEV (reference sequence). The CDR3 totals 13 residues. The chain's CDR3 is CASSLILGEKLFF. CDR3 nucleotide sequence: TGTGCCAGCAGTTTAATTTTGGGGGAAAAACTGTTTTTT.

The chain carries TRBV19 and TRBJ1-1; no firm D call. In germline, CDR1 is LNHDA, CDR2 SQIVND (reference sequence). The V and J ends lost 8 bases and 2 bases respectively, with 18 bases between them. The CDR3 is made up of 15 amino acids. The CDR3 reads CASGPRREQNTEAFF. The DNA of the CDR3 is TGTGCCAGTGGCCCCCGACGGGAACAAAACACTGAAGCTTTCTTT.

The chain combines TRBV7-8 with TRBJ1-5, with unresolved D. Germline CDR1 and CDR2: SGHVS and FQNEAQ. Trimming cost V 1 base and J 2 bases, with 6 bases left between them. The length of the CDR3 is 14 residues. Here the CDR3 reads CASSLVEGNQPQHF. In nucleotides, the CDR3 is TGTGCCAGCAGCTTAGTAGAGGGCAATCAGCCCCAGCATTTT.

The chain is built from TRBV7-8 and TRBJ2-1, with D unresolved. The CDR3 sequence is 12 residues long. The V gene lost 0 bases and the J gene lost 13 bases, with 10 bases spanning the gap. Germline values: CDR1 SGHVS, CDR2 FQNEAQ. The DNA of the CDR3 is TGTGCCAGCAGCTTAGCGACTCCAATCCAGTTCTTC. Its translation is CASSLATPIQFF.

V and J are TRBV10-3 and TRBJ2-3; weak D call: TRBD2 (6 bases). The CDR3 has 13 residues. From germline, CDR1 is ENHRY and CDR2 SYGVKD. Between the trimmed V and J ends, which lost 6 bases and 2 bases, there was a span of 9 bases. The CDR3 bases are TGTGCCATCAGCCCGGGGGACACAGATACGCAGTATTTT. Its translation: CAISPGDTDTQYF.

The chain employs TRBV5-4 and TRBJ2-7; TRBD1 matches at 7 bases. Germline CDR1 reads SGHNT; CDR2 reads YYREEE (reference sequence). The trim removed 3 bases at V and 1 base at J, leaving 7 bases unmatched. The CDR3 is 15 amino acids. This CDR3 reads CASSSGTASSYEQYF. The CDR3 coding sequence is TGTGCCAGCAGCTCCGGGACAGCAAGTTCCTACGAGCAGTACTTC.

This chain links TRBV20-1 with TRBJ2-2, with no clear D. Germline V lookup: CDR1 DFQATT, CDR2 SNEGSKA (reference sequence). With 5 bases removed from V and 7 bases from J, the gap between germline ends came to 8 bases. The CDR3 length is 11 residues. CDR3 in DNA: TGCAGTGCTCCGCAGAACGGGGAGCTGTTTTTT. Its translation is CSAPQNGELFF.

The chain combines TRBV5-4 with TRBJ1-1; D not resolved. This CDR3 is 15 amino acids long. Germline CDR1 reads SGHNT; CDR2 reads YYREEE (reference sequence). The V end lost 0 bases, the J end lost 0 bases, and 9 bases lay between the germline ends. The CDR3 region has the DNA TGTGCCAGCAGCTTGGCCTGGGGAATGAACACTGAAGCTTTCTTT. Protein sequence: CASSLAWGMNTEAFF.

The count of this clone is one. The chain has TRBV27 and TRBJ2-1; possibly TRBD2 for D (6 bases). The CDR3 runs 15 residues. The V gene's germline CDR1 is MNHEY and CDR2 SMNVEV (reference sequence). Trimming stripped 4 bases from V and 4 bases from J, with 14 bases between. The chain's CDR3 is CASSSQTSRYNEQFF. Here the CDR3 DNA reads TGTGCCAGCAGTTCGCAAACTAGCCGATACAATGAGCAGTTCTTC.

CDR3 protein: CASSSLDRGPYNEQFF. The CDR3 coding sequence is TGTGCCAGCAGCTCTTTGGACAGGGGACCCTACAATGAGCAGTTCTTC. The rearrangement uses TRBV7-8 and TRBJ2-1, with 9 bases that match TRBD1. Germline CDR1 is SGHVS and CDR2 is FQNEAQ. There are 16 residues in the CDR3. The V segment lost 4 bases and the J segment 2 bases; nucleotides outside the gene matches: 6.

The chain employs TRBV7-3 and TRBJ2-2; D unclear. Trimming took 4 bases from V and 5 from J, leaving 8 bases between them. Germline CDR1 is SGHTA and CDR2 is FQGTGA. The CDR3 is 13 amino acids. This CDR3 reads CASSSLGTGELFF. CDR3 DNA: TGTGCCAGCAGCTCCCTAGGAACCGGGGAGCTGTTTTTT.

V and J are TRBV14 and TRBJ2-1, with 10 bases matching TRBD1. The CDR3 runs 14 residues. Losses at the gene ends were 4 bases for V and 8 bases for J; bases not matched to a gene: 5. Per the germline V gene, CDR1 is SGHDN and CDR2 is FVKESK. The CDR3 loop is CASSLGQGGDEQFF. CDR3 nucleotides: TGTGCCAGCAGCCTCGGACAGGGGGGAGATGAGCAGTTCTTC.

V gene TRBV5-4 combines with J gene TRBJ1-2; no clear D gene. The CDR3 extends over 13 amino acids. The V gene lost 2 bases and the J gene lost 3 bases, with 8 bases spanning the gap. Germline lookup yields CDR1 SGHNT and CDR2 YYREEE (reference sequence). The CDR3 DNA sequence: TGTGCCAGCAGCTTTGGAGACTACTATGGCTACACCTTC. It specifies CASSFGDYYGYTF.

The chain uses TRBV7-9 and TRBJ1-2; D remains ambiguous. Germline V CDR1 and CDR2: SEHNR, FQNEAQ (reference sequence). The germline V and J ends were trimmed by 3 bases and 0 bases, with 8 bases remaining between them. This CDR3 has 14 residues. The CDR3 reads CASSLFQANYGYTF. In DNA form, the CDR3 reads TGTGCCAGCAGCTTGTTCCAGGCTAACTATGGCTACACCTTC.

The gene calls are TRBV7-9 and TRBJ1-4; 11 bases line up with TRBD1. CDR3 length: 14 amino acids. Germline values: CDR1 SEHNR, CDR2 FQNEAQ (reference sequence). With 4 bases clipped from V and 8 bases from J, the junction kept 3 bases outside the gene matches. DNA of the CDR3: TGTGCCAGCAGCTGGGGACAGGGGGAGGAAAAACTGTTTTTT. Its protein product is CASSWGQGEEKLFF.

The genes are TRBV7-3 and TRBJ2-2; 10 bases align to TRBD2. CDR3 size: 15 residues. Germline assignment: CDR1 SGHTA and CDR2 FQGTGA. J gave up 4 bases and V 3 bases, and 2 bases lay outside the gene matches. The CDR3 nucleotides read TGTGCCAGCAGCTTTGGACTAGCGGCCACCGGGGAGCTGTTTTTT. It codes for CASSFGLAATGELFF. The complete variable domain, with remaining parts taken from reference TRBV7-3 and TRBJ2-2, reads GAGVSQTPSNKVTEKGKYVELRCDPISGHTALYWYRQSLGQGPEFLIYFQGTGAADDSGLPNDRFFAVRPEGSVSTLKIQRTERGDSAVYLCASSFGLAATGELFFGEGSRLTVL.

The J gene is TRBJ2-7, the V gene TRBV5-1; TRBD1 aligns across 8 bases. Germline V lookup: CDR1 SGHRS, CDR2 YFSETQ. The trim removed 4 bases at V and 4 bases at J, leaving 10 bases unmatched. The CDR3 is made up of 15 amino acids. The CDR3 here is CASSARTGSEYEQYF. As DNA, the CDR3 is TGCGCCAGCAGCGCACGGACAGGGAGTGAATACGAGCAGTACTTC.

The rearrangement links TRBV14 to TRBJ2-3; 7 nucleotides line up with TRBD2. Trimming removed 3 bases from V and 6 bases from J; junction bases left unmatched: 15. Germline CDR1 reads SGHDN; CDR2 reads FVKESK. The CDR3 length is 17 residues. The CDR3 loop is CASSHLLGGSALDTQYF. CDR3 nucleotide sequence: TGTGCCAGCAGCCACCTGTTGGGAGGGAGCGCCTTGGATACGCAGTATTTT.

The rearrangement links TRBV7-9 to TRBJ2-1; TRBD2 agrees at 12 bases. CDR3 length: 16 amino acids. With 0 bases clipped from V and 12 bases from J, the junction kept 9 bases outside the gene matches. The V gene's germline CDR1 is SEHNR and CDR2 FQNEAQ (reference sequence). Written as DNA, the CDR3 is TGTGCCAGCAGCTTAGCGACTAGCGGGAGCCTAGTAAGGCAGTTCTTC. Protein: CASSLATSGSLVRQFF. The complete variable domain, with remaining parts taken from reference TRBV7-9 and TRBJ2-1, reads DTGVSQNPRHKITKRGQNVTFRCDPISEHNRLYWYRQTLGQGPEFLTYFQNEAQLEKSRLLSDRFSAERPKGSFSTLEIQRTEQGDSAMYLCASSLATSGSLVRQFFGPGTRLTVL.

The gene calls are TRBV6-5 and TRBJ1-2; no definite D call. CDR1 is MNHEY and CDR2 is SVGAGI in the germline V gene. The V end lost 2 bases, the J end lost 0 bases, and 4 bases lay between the germline ends. The CDR3 totals 13 residues. CDR3 sequence: CASSYKANYGYTF. The CDR3 bases are TGTGCCAGCAGTTACAAAGCTAACTATGGCTACACCTTC.

V and J are TRBV18 and TRBJ2-2; D gene unclear. The CDR3 contains 13 residues. Trimming shortened V by 3 bases and J by 4 bases, and 6 bases separated the two germline ends. The germline V gene has CDR1 KGHSH and CDR2 LQKENI. CDR3 DNA sequence: TGTGCCAGCTCACCTGACCGCACCGGGGAGCTGTTTTTT. Its protein product is CASSPDRTGELFF. The full variable domain, its missing parts supplied by reference TRBV18 and TRBJ2-2, is NAGVMQNPRHLVRRRGQEARLRCSPMKGHSHVYWYRQLPEEGLKFMVYLQKENIIDESGMPKERFSAEFPKEGPSILRIQQVVRGDSAAYFCASSPDRTGELFFGEGSRLTVL.

This chain joins TRBV28 and TRBJ1-5, with D unclear. This CDR3 contains 13 residues. V lost 3 bases and J lost 9, with 12 bases in between. The germline gives CDR1 MDHEN, CDR2 SYDVKM. The CDR3 is CASSLTALGPQHF. For the CDR3, the DNA is TGTGCCAGCAGTTTGACGGCCTTAGGGCCCCAGCATTTT.

The rearrangement uses TRBV7-2 and TRBJ1-4; 9 nucleotides line up with TRBD1. The germline V gene encodes CDR1 SGHTA and CDR2 FQGNSA. V was pared by 4 bases and J by 7 bases, with 4 bases of the junction left unmatched. The CDR3 length is 14 residues. The CDR3 region is CASSSRQGGEKLFF. As DNA, the CDR3 is TGTGCCAGCAGCTCTCGACAGGGGGGTGAAAAACTGTTTTTT.

The chain recombines TRBV10-3 with TRBJ2-1; TRBD2 matches 8 bases. CDR3 size: 15 residues. The V gene end was trimmed by 4 bases and the J gene end by 5 bases; junction bases not matched to a gene: 7. Germline assignment: CDR1 ENHRY and CDR2 SYGVKD. CDR3 DNA: TGTGCCATCAGTGCTCCGGGACTAGGGGACAATGAGCAGTTCTTC. Translated, it gives CAISAPGLGDNEQFF.